This T cell receptor (beta chain) stems from a study of blood T cell repertoires in COVID-19. In the original analysis: Estimation of nucleated cell counts was performed using reference gene primer amplification. The method was immunoSEQ multiplex PCR; TCRdb's version includes in-frame clones alone and lacks a portion of them. The D gene and trimming were derived from the DNA, and the V and J assignments and clone size from that table. The sample has under 200,000 clones; more than 70% are singletons. The V gene's germline CDR1 is SEHNR and CDR2 FQNEAQ (reference sequence). The germline V and J ends were trimmed by 3 bases and 5 bases, with 9 bases remaining between them. The CDR3 sequence is 13 residues long.

The chain recombines TRBV7-9 with TRBJ2-3; D may be TRBD2 (5 bases). Sample: peripheral blood. The clonotype was recovered from a man between 35 and 55 years old with active or convalescent COVID-19. This chain's CDR3 is CASSFEGVDTQYF. Written as DNA, the CDR3 is TGTGCCAGCAGCTTTGAGGGCGTAGATACGCAGTATTTT.